This T cell receptor (beta chain) is drawn from a study of blood T cell repertoires in COVID-19. This CDR3 comprises 15 residues. The ends lost 5 bases at V and 5 bases at J; junction bases unmatched: 5. Per the germline V gene, CDR1 is PRHDT and CDR2 is FYEKMQ (reference sequence). Original data processing: Reference gene primers were amplified, and this amplification served to estimate nucleated cell counts. Produced via immunoSEQ multiplex PCR; TCRdb's table is partial and in-frame only. D and trimming come from the DNA, and the V and J calls and clone size come from that table. The sample contains roughly 80,000 clones, about 85% of which appear only once.

Material: peripheral blood. V and J are TRBV13 and TRBJ2-5, with 13 bases fitting TRBD2. The sequence was collected from a human donor in a cohort sampled during active COVID-19. The CDR3 loop reads CASSPGLAGDETQYF. The CDR3 nucleotides read TGTGCCAGCAGCCCCGGACTAGCGGGAGATGAGACCCAGTACTTC.